Listed below are T cell receptor beta chains from one sample, sequenced in a study of T cells in Graves' hyperthyroidism and ophthalmopathy. TCRdb processed the multiplex PCR reads anew with MiXCR; each CDR3 protein has one entry. The sample shows about 520,000 distinct CDR3 sequences, approximately 25% of them seen only once. The sequenced sample consisted of blood. These receptor sequences come from a woman in her 30s with Graves' ophthalmopathy. The CDR3 runs from the conserved cysteine through the conserved F or W. D genes are given only for firm matches. For some rows the clone size is stated as once, few or many, or as a class when expanded; others skip it.

j_call d_call v_call clone_size cdr3_nt cdr3_aa
TRBJ2-7 TRBD1 TRBV5-1 many TGCGCCAGCAGCTTGTATGGGACAGGGGCCCTCGAGCAGTACTTC CASSLYGTGALEQYF
TRBJ1-5 TRBD1 TRBV27 many TGTGCCAGCGGAAGAAACAGGGGAAGCAATCAGCCCCAGCATTTT CASGRNRGSNQPQHF
TRBJ1-5 . TRBV20-1 many TGCAGTGCTAGTTCACCCGATCAGCCCCAGCATTTT CSASSPDQPQHF
TRBJ2-7 . TRBV6-2/TRBV6-3 . TGTGCCAGCAGTTACGACCCGGGGAGCTACGAGCAGTACTTC CASSYDPGSYEQYF
TRBJ2-7 . TRBV10-3 many TGTGCCATCAGTGAGTCTGAAGGAGGGAGATACTACGAGCAGTACTTC CAISESEGGRYYEQYF
TRBJ2-7 . TRBV13 many TGTGCCAGCAGCTTAGGCCAATCCAAGTACTTC CASSLGQSKYF
TRBJ1-5 . TRBV20-1 many TGCAGTGCTAGGGGCCAGGTCAATCAGCCCCAGCATTTT CSARGQVNQPQHF
TRBJ2-5 . TRBV5-1 . TGCGCCGGCAGCTACCAAGAGACCCAGTACTTC CAGSYQETQYF
TRBJ1-1 . TRBV9 many TGTGCCAGCAGCCGTGTAGGTGGGGGAATCGAGAACACTGAAGCTTTCTTT CASSRVGGGIENTEAFF
TRBJ2-7 . TRBV7-2 . TGTGCCAGCAGCCCACCGGGACACTACTACGAGCAGTACTTC CASSPPGHYYEQYF
TRBJ2-7 TRBD2 TRBV7-9 . TGTGCCAGCAGCTTAGCTAGCGGGAGTTACTACGAGCAGTACTTC CASSLASGSYYEQYF
TRBJ1-5 . TRBV24-1 . TGTGCCACCAGTGAAGGGAGTGCAAGCAATCAGCCCCAGCATTTT CATSEGSASNQPQHF
TRBJ1-3 . TRBV10-3 many TGTGCCATCAGTGAGGGAAAGGGGTTGGAAGGAAACACCATATATTTT CAISEGKGLEGNTIYF
TRBJ1-5 . TRBV20-1 . TGCAGTGCAGGCGGCAGTATGGATGGGAGCAATCAGCCCCAGCATTTT CSAGGSMDGSNQPQHF
TRBJ2-5 . TRBV4-3 . . CASSQGLDFRGLLQETQYF
TRBJ1-1 TRBD1 TRBV3-1 many TGTGCCAGCAGCCAAGCCCCCGGGACAGGGGCCGAAGCTTTCTTT CASSQAPGTGAEAFF
TRBJ1-1 . TRBV11-2 many TGTGCCAGCAGCTTAGATGCAGGCATGAACACTGAAGCTTTCTTT CASSLDAGMNTEAFF
TRBJ1-1 TRBD1 TRBV10-3 few TGTGCCAGCAGTGAGTCGACAGGGGTCGGCGGCCAAGCTTTCTTT CASSESTGVGGQAFF
TRBJ2-4 . TRBV3-1 many TGTGCCAGCAGCCAAGAGAGTAACTCTCAAAACATTCAGTACTTC CASSQESNSQNIQYF
TRBJ1-5 TRBD1 TRBV30 . TGTGCCTGGAGCCTAACGCGGGACAGCACTTATAGCAATCAGCCCCAGCATTTT CAWSLTRDSTYSNQPQHF
TRBJ1-1 TRBD1 TRBV19 many TGTGCCACCAAGGGGGCTGCCATTGGTATCCCTGAAGCTTTCTTT CATKGAAIGIPEAFF
TRBJ1-1 . TRBV5-1 many TGCGCCAGCAGCTGGCAGGGGATGAACACTGAAGCTTTCTTT CASSWQGMNTEAFF
TRBJ2-2 . TRBV6-1 many TGTGCCAGCGGGCCCTTAGACTCCACCGGGGAGCTGTTTTTT CASGPLDSTGELFF
TRBJ2-7 . TRBV6-1 few TGTGCCAGCAGTGTCGCGGACACCTTCTACGAGCAGTACTTC CASSVADTFYEQYF
TRBJ1-1 . TRBV18 . TGTGCCAGCTCACCTGGGCAGCGAGTGGAAGCTTTCTTT CASSPGQRVEAFF
TRBJ2-5 TRBD2 TRBV6-2/TRBV6-3 once TGTGCCAGCCTAAACTCTCTAGCGGGAGGCGAGACCCAGTACTTC CASLNSLAGGETQYF
TRBJ2-2 . TRBV29-1 many TGCAGCGTTGACCCTAAGGGAAACACCGGGGAGCTGTTTTTT CSVDPKGNTGELFF
TRBJ1-1 TRBD1 TRBV12-3/TRBV12-4 . TGTGCCAGCAGTATCGCTGAGGGGGCGCGAACTGAAGCTTTCTTT CASSIAEGARTEAFF
TRBJ2-2 . TRBV12-3/TRBV12-4 many TGTGCCAGCAGCCCGATACGGTCCGGGGAGCTGTTTTTT CASSPIRSGELFF
TRBJ2-5 TRBD2 TRBV20-1 few TGCAGTGCTAGTTCCCGGACTAGCGGGAGCGAGACCCAGTACTTC CSASSRTSGSETQYF
TRBJ2-1 TRBD2 TRBV6-1 few TGTGCCAGCTCTAAGCGGGGGGGCTCCTACAATGAGCAGTTCTTC CASSKRGGSYNEQFF
TRBJ2-5 TRBD2 TRBV6-2/TRBV6-3 . TGTGCCAGCAGTTACGGGGCCGGAACTAGCGGGGGGTGGCGAGAGACCCAGTACTTC CASSYGAGTSGGWRETQYF
TRBJ1-5 . TRBV12-3/TRBV12-4 . TGTGCCAGCAGTTTAGGAGGACTCCTAGCGGGCCATCAGCCCCAGCATTTT CASSLGGLLAGHQPQHF
TRBJ1-2 . TRBV7-2 many TGTGCCAGCAGCCCCGACAGCCAAACGACCTATGGCTACACCTTC CASSPDSQTTYGYTF
TRBJ2-7 TRBD1 TRBV28 many TGTGCCAGCAGGTACAGGGGGTCCTACGAGCAGTACTTC CASRYRGSYEQYF
TRBJ2-5 . TRBV19 few TGTGCCAGTAGTACCTACCCCACCATGACAGGCTTACAAGAGACCCAGTACTTC CASSTYPTMTGLQETQYF
TRBJ1-1 . TRBV4-1 . TGCGCCAGCAGCCAAGTGGCCTTGGGGGACACTGAAGCTTTCTTT CASSQVALGDTEAFF